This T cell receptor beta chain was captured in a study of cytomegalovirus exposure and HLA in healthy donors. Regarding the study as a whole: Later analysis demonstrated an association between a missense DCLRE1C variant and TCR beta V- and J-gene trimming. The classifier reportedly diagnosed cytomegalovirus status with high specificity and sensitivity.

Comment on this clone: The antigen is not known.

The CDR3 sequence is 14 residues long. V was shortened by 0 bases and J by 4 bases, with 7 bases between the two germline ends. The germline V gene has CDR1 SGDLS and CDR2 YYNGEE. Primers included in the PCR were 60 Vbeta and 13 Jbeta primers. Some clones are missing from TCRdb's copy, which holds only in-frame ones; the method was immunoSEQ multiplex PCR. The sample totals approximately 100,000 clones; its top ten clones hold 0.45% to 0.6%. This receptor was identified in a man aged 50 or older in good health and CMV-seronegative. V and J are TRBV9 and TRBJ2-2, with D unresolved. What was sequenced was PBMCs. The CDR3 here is CASSVGYATGELFF. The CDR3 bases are TGTGCCAGCAGCGTAGGCTACGCCACCGGGGAGCTGTTTTTT.